This T cell receptor beta chain originates from a study of blood T cell repertoires in COVID-19. Trimming at V came to 11 bases and at J to 5 bases, leaving 10 bases not matched to a gene. In germline, CDR1 is LNHDA, CDR2 SQIVND (reference sequence). The CDR3 sequence is 14 residues long. This clone was counted only a few times. Data came from immunoSEQ multiplex PCR; TCRdb stores just in-frame clones and leaves some out. The table records 130,000 or so clones, about 86% of them present only once. The receptor's source is a woman aged 55-75 years with acute or convalescent COVID-19. The chain combines TRBV19 with TRBJ2-2; 8 bases fit TRBD2. Sequencing used peripheral blood. CDR3 coding DNA: TGTGCCTCCAATCGGGGGGGCCGAACCGGGGAGCTGTTTTTT. Translated: CASNRGGRTGELFF.